This T cell receptor beta chain was recovered during a study of tumor-infiltrating lymphocytes in localized non-small cell lung cancer. The CDR3 loop spans 16 amino acids. CDR1 is MGHRA, CDR2 YSYEKL, per germline. The ends were cut back, 1 base at V and 2 bases at J, with 13 bases in the middle. The repertoire was sequenced with immunoSEQ multiplex PCR; TCRdb's copy has only in-frame clones and lacks some. The sample holds 15,000 to 20,000 clones; roughly four fifths are singletons and the top ten take approximately 6.8%. The sequence came from a human donor with non-small cell lung cancer. The specimen sequenced was lung tumor tissue. V gene TRBV4-1 combines with J gene TRBJ2-3, with D perhaps matching TRBD2 (6 bases). As DNA, the CDR3 is TGCGCCAGCAGCCAAGTTAGAGGCGGGAACACAGATACGCAGTATTTT. This encodes CASSQVRGGNTDTQYF.